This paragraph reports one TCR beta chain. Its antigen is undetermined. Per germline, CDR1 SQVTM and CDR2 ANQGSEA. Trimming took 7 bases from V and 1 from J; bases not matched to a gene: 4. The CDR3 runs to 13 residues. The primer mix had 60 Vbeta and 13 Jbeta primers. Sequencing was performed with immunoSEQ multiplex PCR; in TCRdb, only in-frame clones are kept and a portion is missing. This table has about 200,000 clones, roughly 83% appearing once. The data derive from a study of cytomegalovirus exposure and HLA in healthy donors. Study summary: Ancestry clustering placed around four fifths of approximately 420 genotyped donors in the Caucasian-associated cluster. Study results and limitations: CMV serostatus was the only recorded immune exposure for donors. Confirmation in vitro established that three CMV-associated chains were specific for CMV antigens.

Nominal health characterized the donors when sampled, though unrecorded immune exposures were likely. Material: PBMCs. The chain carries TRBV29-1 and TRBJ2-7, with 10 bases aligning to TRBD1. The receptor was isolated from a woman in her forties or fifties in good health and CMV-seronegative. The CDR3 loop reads CSAGQGGSYEQYF. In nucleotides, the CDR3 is TGCAGCGCCGGACAGGGGGGATCCTACGAGCAGTACTTC.